Described below is a single T cell receptor (beta chain) sequence and its context. Library preparation (for TCRbeta) was performed with unique molecular identifiers. TCRdb re-derived calls from the PCR reads in MiXCR, one entry per CDR3 protein. The table records around 530,000 distinct CDR3 sequences, around a third of them present only once. This sample is drawn from a study of T-cell reconstitution after alpha-beta-depleted transplantation in children. The sequenced sample was PBMCs from the stem cell graft donor, obtained from the stem cell graft. This receptor was identified in a human donor who donated a stem cell graft to a child with aplastic anemia.

CDR3 sequence reads: CASSQVGQGILGTEAFF. The CDR3 nucleotides read TGCGCCAGCAGCCAAGTGGGACAGGGGATTCTTGGCACTGAAGCTTTCTTT. V usage is TRBV4-1 and J usage is TRBJ1-1, with 10 bases fitting TRBD1. Germline V CDR1 and CDR2: MGHRA, YSYEKL. Trimming took 1 base from V and 4 from J; bases not matched to a gene: 9. This CDR3 contains 17 residues.